The 16 T cell receptor beta chains presented below share a single source sample, sequenced in a study of OX40 agonist ivuxolimab in advanced cancers. Profiled with immunoSEQ multiplex PCR; TCRdb holds only in-frame clones, not every one. The sample yields some 59,000 clones, approximately 86% seen once. The sample was CD4+ or CD8+ T cells sorted from blood, taken in a trial of the OX40 agonist ivuxolimab. The receptor set was obtained from an adult with an advanced solid tumor such as melanoma, head and neck, liver or kidney cancer.

The chain uses TRBV10-1 and TRBJ1-2; weak D call: TRBD1 (5 bases). There are 11 residues in the CDR3. CDR1 and CDR2 (germline): WNHNN, SYGVQD (reference sequence). V lost 4 bases, J lost 13 bases, and 13 bases lay in between. The CDR3 sequence: CASSGGEGCTF. In DNA form, the CDR3 reads TGCGCCAGCAGTGGGGGGGAGGGTTGCACCTTC.

The table lists this clone with a few counts. The chain recombines TRBV9 with TRBJ1-1; 10 bases agree with TRBD1. The length of the CDR3 is 15 residues. From germline, CDR1 is SGDLS and CDR2 YYNGEE. Germline trimming cut 4 bases from V and 3 bases from J; bases unmatched to any gene: 6. Here the CDR3 reads CASSPMTGGYTEAFF. In DNA form, the CDR3 reads TGTGCCAGCAGCCCGATGACAGGGGGCTACACTGAAGCTTTCTTT.

The chain combines TRBV21-1 with TRBJ1-2; TRBD1 was called by the table and not checked on the DNA. TRBV21-1 is an annotated pseudogene. This CDR3 spans 17 amino acids. This CDR3 reads CASSKGRQGGSNYGYTF. For the CDR3, the DNA is TGTGCCAGCAGCAAAGGAAGGCAGGGCGGCTCTAACTATGGCTACACCTTC.

The V gene is TRBV11-2, the J gene TRBJ1-1; weak D call: TRBD1 (6 bases). Germline lookup yields CDR1 SGHAT and CDR2 FQNNGV. The ends were cut back, 5 bases at V and 4 bases at J, with 14 bases in the middle. The CDR3 is made up of 14 amino acids. This CDR3 reads CASSADDRLTEAFF. CDR3 coding DNA: TGTGCCAGCAGCGCAGATGACAGGCTCACTGAAGCTTTCTTT.

V and J are TRBV2 and TRBJ1-1; D is undetermined. V lost 8 bases, J lost 0 bases, and 10 bases lay in between. The CDR3 totals 13 residues. In germline, CDR1 is SNHLY, CDR2 FYNNEI. This chain's CDR3 is CASYASLNTEAFF. The CDR3 coding sequence is TGTGCCAGCTACGCCTCTCTGAACACTGAAGCTTTCTTT.

The chain links TRBV28 to TRBJ2-1, with 8 bases identical to TRBD2. Germline V CDR1 and CDR2: MDHEN, SYDVKM. The CDR3 is made up of 12 amino acids. With 6 bases clipped from V and 10 bases from J, the junction kept 5 bases outside the gene matches. Here the CDR3 reads CASRPTSDEQFF. CDR3 nucleotides: TGTGCCAGCAGACCGACTAGCGACGAGCAGTTCTTC.

This chain connects TRBV2 to TRBJ1-6, with D possibly matching TRBD1 (5 bases). V was clipped by 7 bases and J by 7 bases, with 8 bases between them. There are 12 residues in the CDR3. Germline-derived CDR1 and CDR2 are SNHLY and FYNNEI. CDR3 sequence: CASNRQNSPLHF. The CDR3 DNA follows: TGTGCCAGCAACCGACAGAATTCACCCCTCCACTTT. The whole variable domain, remainder taken from reference TRBV2 and TRBJ1-6, is EPEVTQTPSHQVTQMGQEVILRCVPISNHLYFYWYRQILGQKVEFLVSFYNNEISEKSEIFDDQFSVERPDGSNFTLKIRSTKLEDSAMYFCASNRQNSPLHFGNGTRLTVT.

This chain connects TRBV6-5 to TRBJ2-7; TRBD2 aligns across 11 bases. With V trimmed by 5 bases and J by 5 bases, 8 bases remained unmatched. The CDR3 covers 15 residues. CDR1 and CDR2 from the germline V gene are MNHEY and SVGAGI. CDR3 sequence: CASSPLLAGVNEQYF. CDR3 nucleotide sequence: TGTGCCAGCAGTCCGCTACTAGCGGGAGTCAACGAGCAGTACTTC.

The chain is built from TRBV6-5 and TRBJ1-1; 11 nucleotides agree with TRBD1. The V and J ends lost 2 bases and 4 bases, in that order; junction bases with no gene match: 3. The germline CDR1 and CDR2 sequences are MNHEY and SVGAGI. This CDR3 comprises 15 residues. The CDR3 DNA sequence: TGTGCCAGCAGTTACGGGGGGACAGGGGGCACTGAAGCTTTCTTT. As protein: CASSYGGTGGTEAFF.

V gene TRBV28 combines with J gene TRBJ1-5; 7 positions match TRBD1. Trimming cost V 7 bases and J 3 bases; bases outside gene matches: 9. CDR3 length equals 15 residues. Germline CDR1 MDHEN, CDR2 SYDVKM. The CDR3 reads CASNTGQSFNQPQHF. The CDR3 region has the DNA TGTGCCAGCAATACGGGACAGAGCTTCAATCAGCCCCAGCATTTT.

The genes are TRBV5-1 and TRBJ2-1; 7 bases are shared with TRBD2. The CDR3 covers 15 residues. The trim removed 0 bases at V and 2 bases at J, leaving 2 bases unmatched. The germline CDR1 and CDR2 sequences are SGHRS and YFSETQ. The CDR3 spells CASSLDGGAYNEQFF. The CDR3 DNA follows: TGCGCCAGCAGCTTGGATGGGGGGGCCTACAATGAGCAGTTCTTC.

The chain employs TRBV5-4 and TRBJ1-2; possible D gene TRBD1, 6 bases. This CDR3 is 15 amino acids long. Per germline, CDR1 SGHNT and CDR2 YYREEE (reference sequence). Trimming took off 4 bases at V and 4 bases at J, with 17 bases between the two ends. CDR3 nucleotide sequence: TGTGCCAGCAGCCCGAGGGGGGGGCAGGGCTATGGCTACACCTTC. This gives the protein CASSPRGGQGYGYTF.

This clone turned up a few times. The chain couples TRBV7-2 to TRBJ2-7; TRBD2 aligns across 8 bases. Trimming cost V 6 bases and J 1 base; bases outside gene matches: 8. The CDR3 contains 15 residues. Germline V gene sequence: CDR1 SGHTA, CDR2 FQGNSA. CDR3 amino acids: CASRFGLAGSYEQYF. Written as DNA, the CDR3 is TGTGCCAGCAGATTCGGACTAGCTGGATCCTACGAGCAGTACTTC.

V gene TRBV5-5 combines with J gene TRBJ1-2; D may be TRBD1 (5 bases). CDR3 length: 15 amino acids. V lost 0 bases and J 8 bases, leaving 17 bases between the germline ends. Germline V CDR1 and CDR2: SGHKS, YYEKEE (reference sequence). The CDR3 loop reads CASSLDVGAGHGYTF. The CDR3 DNA sequence: TGTGCCAGCAGCTTGGATGTCGGGGCAGGGCACGGCTACACCTTC.

This clone was counted between two and nine times. This chain joins TRBV9 and TRBJ1-1, with TRBD1 as a possible D gene (5 bases). The germline V gene encodes CDR1 SGDLS and CDR2 YYNGEE. The ends were cut back, 4 bases at V and 1 base at J, with 11 bases in the middle. The CDR3 totals 14 residues. The CDR3 DNA is TGTGCCAGCAGCCTCCCAGGGAGGAACACTGAAGCTTTCTTT. It encodes CASSLPGRNTEAFF.

The chain has TRBV30 and TRBJ1-5; D not certain. Germline CDR1 and CDR2: GTSNPN and SVGIG (reference sequence). CDR3 length: 14 amino acids. Trimming stripped 0 bases from V and 6 bases from J, with 12 bases between. The CDR3, as DNA: TGTGCCTGGAGTGTACTGGGCTATAGTCAGCCCCAGCATTTT. Translated: CAWSVLGYSQPQHF.